This T cell receptor beta chain was identified during a study of spatial heterogeneity in lung cancer. Time point meaning: sample taken at primary tumor resection. General observations from the study: Coverage estimated for tumor T cells reached 6% to 9% for alpha chains and 11% to 15% for beta chains. How many expanded intratumoral alpha and beta TCRs were present tracked the tumor mutation count, which was a count of nonsynonymous mutations.

From the 5' RACE reads, TCRdb called clonotypes with MiXCR, one entry per CDR3 protein. The sample lists 5,500 to 8,500 distinct CDR3 sequences, approximately 11% seen once, with about 11% in the top ten. CDR1 is LGHNA and CDR2 is YSLEER in the germline V gene. This CDR3 is built from 16 residues. V was shortened by 5 bases and J by 6 bases, with 19 bases between the two germline ends. As regards this clonotype: No antigen is known for it.

This rearrangement joins TRBV4-3 to TRBJ2-2, with D possibly TRBD1 on 5 matching bases. The sample consisted of lung tumor tissue, taken at surgery. The TCR sequence derives from a female donor with early-stage non-small cell lung cancer. The CDR3 DNA follows: TGCGCCAGCAGCGGGGAATGGGGCCCAATCCCCGGGGAGCTGTTTTTT. This translates into CASSGEWGPIPGELFF.